This TCR beta chain was profiled in a study of T cell clonotyping in hematopoietic cell transplantation. General study findings and limits: After transplant, recipient diversity fell while pathologically expanded clonotypes grew through day 180.

Repertoires were generated with immunoSEQ multiplex PCR, while TCRdb's copy carries only in-frame clones and drops some. Here the sample spans 16,000 or so clones, 80% to 95% being singletons. In the case of this clone: Its antigen is not known.

V lost 10 bases and J lost 8, with 21 bases in between. The CDR3 length is 15 residues. Germline V gene sequence: CDR1 SNHLY, CDR2 FYNNEI. This sequence originates from a man aged 35-49 years in good health. Some clones in this sample may be carry-over from other donors' samples. V is TRBV2 and J is TRBJ1-6; D call uncertain. The sample was peripheral blood mononuclear cells. The CDR3 spells CATQRSTVMDSPLHF. In DNA, the CDR3 is TGTGCCACCCAAAGGTCGACGGTCATGGATTCACCCCTCCACTTT.